Listed below are T cell receptor beta chains from one sample, sequenced in a study of T cell changes during pregnancy in multiple sclerosis. Profiling relied on immunoSEQ multiplex PCR, and the TCRdb table lists in-frame clones only, not all of them. The sample lists about 23,000 clones; less than 90% were seen once. Sequencing was performed on CD8+ T cells from peripheral blood mononuclear cells, taken after pregnancy. The source is a female donor with multiple sclerosis, enrolled in a pregnancy study. Each CDR3 is given with its conserved first and last residue. The order of the fields is D gene, V gene, J gene, clone size, CDR3 protein, CDR3 DNA. A D gene is named only where the DNA matches it firmly. Clone size, where shown, is once, few, many, or a class for clones that have expanded.

D: TRBD2
V: TRBV19
J: TRBJ2-7
size: .
CDR3: CASSPGLGYEQYF
DNA: TGTGCCAGTAGTCCCGGACTAGGCTACGAGCAGTACTTC

D: .
V: TRBV2
J: TRBJ2-1
size: .
CDR3: CASSEGGSNNEQFF
DNA: TGTGCCAGCAGTGAAGGGGGCTCTAACAATGAGCAGTTCTTC

D: TRBD1
V: TRBV4-1
J: TRBJ1-1
size: .
CDR3: CASSQGTGLGTEAFF
DNA: TGCGCCAGCAGCCAAGGGACAGGGCTGGGCACTGAAGCTTTCTTT

D: .
V: TRBV28
J: TRBJ2-2
size: .
CDR3: CASSSVDTGELFF
DNA: TGTGCCAGCAGTTCAGTTGACACCGGGGAGCTGTTTTTT

D: .
V: TRBV6-5
J: TRBJ1-2
size: .
CDR3: CASSLDTGRGYTF
DNA: TGTGCCAGCAGTTTAGATACAGGTAGAGGCTACACCTTC

D: .
V: TRBV25-1
J: TRBJ2-3
size: .
CDR3: CASTVADTQYF
DNA: TGTGCCAGCACGGTGGCAGATACGCAGTATTTT

D: .
V: TRBV27
J: TRBJ2-3
size: .
CDR3: CASRLGGSTDTQYF
DNA: TGTGCCAGCAGACTAGGTGGGAGCACAGATACGCAGTATTTT

D: TRBD2
V: TRBV5-1
J: TRBJ2-1
size: once
CDR3: CASSGGTSGSSYNEQFF
DNA: TGCGCCAGCAGCGGCGGGACTAGCGGAAGCTCCTACAATGAGCAGTTCTTC

D: TRBD2
V: TRBV6-4
J: TRBJ2-3
size: .
CDR3: CASRLLAGSADTQYF
DNA: TGTGCCAGCAGGTTATTAGCGGGTAGCGCAGATACGCAGTATTTT

D: TRBD2
V: TRBV11-2
J: TRBJ2-5
size: .
CDR3: CASRSGRATGEETQYF
DNA: TGTGCCAGCAGGAGCGGGAGGGCCACAGGGGAAGAGACCCAGTACTTC

D: .
V: TRBV19
J: TRBJ2-3
size: .
CDR3: CASSRLTLDTDTQYF
DNA: TGTGCCAGTAGTCGCCTAACCCTCGACACAGATACGCAGTATTTT

D: TRBD1
V: TRBV5-1
J: TRBJ2-7
size: once
CDR3: CASSPLTGFIYEQYF
DNA: TGCGCCAGCAGCCCTCTGACAGGGTTTATCTACGAGCAGTACTTC

D: TRBD2
V: TRBV7-9
J: TRBJ2-7
size: .
CDR3: CASSTLAGSYEQYF
DNA: TGTGCCAGCAGTACTCTAGCGGGCTCCTACGAGCAGTACTTC

D: TRBD2
V: TRBV2
J: TRBJ2-1
size: .
CDR3: CASTLAGPPGNEQFF
DNA: TGTGCCAGCACTCTAGCGGGGCCGCCGGGCAATGAGCAGTTCTTC

D: TRBD2
V: TRBV6-5
J: TRBJ2-1
size: .
CDR3: CASSYKLAGEGNEQFF
DNA: TGTGCCAGCAGTTACAAACTAGCGGGAGAGGGCAATGAGCAGTTCTTC

D: TRBD2
V: TRBV6-4
J: TRBJ2-2
size: .
CDR3: CASSDAGTSGDSGELFF
DNA: TGTGCCAGCAGTGACGCGGGGACTAGCGGGGATTCCGGGGAGCTGTTTTTT

D: .
V: TRBV4-1
J: TRBJ2-7
size: .
CDR3: CASSQRDSYEQYF
DNA: TGCGCCAGCAGCCAACGGGACTCCTACGAGCAGTACTTC

D: TRBD1
V: TRBV7-6
J: TRBJ2-7
size: .
CDR3: CASSRGQGAREQYF
DNA: TGTGCCAGCAGCCGAGGACAGGGGGCGAGAGAGCAGTACTTC

D: TRBD2
V: TRBV19
J: TRBJ2-7
size: .
CDR3: CATRLAGPTSSYEQYF
DNA: TGTGCCACCCGACTAGCGGGGCCTACGAGCTCCTACGAGCAGTACTTC

D: TRBD2
V: TRBV28
J: TRBJ2-3
size: .
CDR3: CASSLGVAGNADTQYF
DNA: TGTGCCAGCAGTTTAGGGGTAGCGGGAAACGCAGATACGCAGTATTTT

D: TRBD2
V: TRBV19
J: TRBJ2-1
size: .
CDR3: CASSIDSSGRSSYNEQFF
DNA: TGTGCCAGTAGTATAGATTCTAGCGGGAGGTCCTCCTACAATGAGCAGTTCTTC

D: .
V: TRBV7-2
J: TRBJ1-2
size: .
CDR3: CASSSRRVFYGYTF
DNA: TGTGCCAGCAGCTCCCGGCGGGTCTTCTATGGCTACACCTTC

D: .
V: TRBV15
J: TRBJ1-1
size: .
CDR3: CATSRVGSGMNTEAFF
DNA: TGTGCCACCAGCAGAGTAGGAAGCGGCATGAACACTGAAGCTTTCTTT

D: .
V: TRBV28
J: TRBJ2-7
size: .
CDR3: CASSAPGTSRYEQYF
DNA: TGTGCCAGCAGTGCCCCCGGGACTTCACGATACGAGCAGTACTTC

D: .
V: TRBV28
J: TRBJ1-1
size: .
CDR3: CASSQTSEAFF
DNA: TGTGCCAGCAGTCAAACGAGTGAAGCTTTCTTT

D: .
V: TRBV4-1
J: TRBJ2-4
size: .
CDR3: CASSREGEAKNIQYF
DNA: TGCGCCAGCAGCCGTGAGGGGGAGGCCAAAAACATTCAGTACTTC

D: .
V: TRBV2
J: TRBJ2-1
size: .
CDR3: CASSEYPSLATDEQFF
DNA: TGTGCCAGCAGTGAATACCCCTCGCTAGCTACCGATGAGCAGTTCTTC

D: .
V: TRBV5-1
J: TRBJ1-2
size: .
CDR3: CASSPYCMGACGGYTF
DNA: TGCGCCAGCAGCCCGTATTGCATGGGGGCGTGTGGTGGCTACACCTTC

D: .
V: TRBV6-4
J: TRBJ2-1
size: once
CDR3: CASSVFPSSYNEQFF
DNA: TGTGCCAGCAGTGTATTCCCGAGCTCCTACAATGAGCAGTTCTTC